These 10 T cell receptor beta chains were sequenced from one sample in a study of T-cell reconstitution after alpha-beta-depleted transplantation in children. Library preparation (for TCRbeta) was performed with unique molecular identifiers. TCRdb independently ran MiXCR on the PCR reads; one entry per CDR3 protein. The data contain about 160,000 distinct CDR3 sequences, roughly 10% of them singletons. Specimen: PBMCs, collected before TCRalphabeta/CD19-depleted stem cell transplant. The receptors were gathered from a boy aged 2-9 years with acute myeloid leukemia, due to receive a stem cell transplant.

This clonotype was counted ten times or more. The chain has TRBV10-3 and TRBJ2-7; D is unclear. This CDR3 has 13 amino acids. The germline gives CDR1 ENHRY, CDR2 SYGVKD. Trimming left V 2 bases short and J 2 bases short, with 7 bases between. The CDR3 is CAISETVTYEQYF. The CDR3 nucleotides are TGTGCCATCAGTGAGACAGTGACCTACGAGCAGTACTTC.

This clonotype was picked up a small number of times. V and J are TRBV7-9 and TRBJ2-1; D is uncertain. V lost 7 bases, J lost 9 bases, and 13 bases lay in between. CDR3 size: 12 residues. Looked up from germline, CDR1 is SEHNR and CDR2 is FQNEAQ (reference sequence). This CDR3 is CASTLLIPEQFF. The CDR3 region has the DNA TGTGCCAGCACCCTGCTTATTCCTGAGCAGTTCTTC.

In this sample, this clonotype turned up once. The chain uses TRBV30 and TRBJ1-5; perhaps TRBD1 as D (6 bases). The end of the DNA is better explained by TRBJ2-3, so the J call may be wrong. Germline CDR1 GTSNPN, CDR2 SVGIG (reference sequence). This CDR3 is built from 14 residues. The CDR3 sequence is CAWSVGAGNQPQYF. The CDR3 region has the DNA TGTGCCTGGAGTGTGGGGGCCGGCAATCAGCCCCAGTATTTT.

This clonotype was recorded many times. This chain joins TRBV9 and TRBJ2-7; TRBD2 aligns across 8 bases. J lost 1 base, V lost 2 bases, and 2 bases had no gene match. This CDR3 spans 14 amino acids. Germline values: CDR1 SGDLS, CDR2 YYNGEE. The CDR3 DNA reads as TGTGCCAGCAGCGTCACTAGCGGTTCCTACGAGCAGTACTTC. It is translated as CASSVTSGSYEQYF. Combining the CDR3 with reference TRBV9 and TRBJ2-7 gives the whole variable domain DSGVTQTPKHLITATGQRVTLRCSPRSGDLSVYWYQQSLDQGLQFLIQYYNGEERAKGNILERFSAQQFPDLHSELNLSSLELGDSALYFCASSVTSGSYEQYFGPGTRLTVT.

The sample holds many counts of this clonotype. The chain recombines TRBV5-1 with TRBJ1-6, with 10 bases aligning to TRBD1. After removal of 0 bases from V and 8 bases from J, the junction contained 8 bases not matched to a gene. The CDR3 loop spans 17 amino acids. The germline gives CDR1 SGHRS, CDR2 YFSETQ. The CDR3 region has the DNA TGCGCCAGCAGCTTGGCCCCGGACAGGGGGTGGTATTCACCCCTCCACTTT. Its protein product is CASSLAPDRGWYSPLHF.

This clonotype was seen ten or more times. The chain joins TRBV4-2 to TRBJ1-1; weak D call: TRBD1 (5 bases). V was pared by 0 bases and J by 10 bases, with 15 bases between. The CDR3 runs to 14 residues. The germline gives CDR1 LGHNA, CDR2 YNFKEQ. DNA of the CDR3: TGTGCCAGCAGCCAAGACGGGGGATCCGTGGCAGCTTTCTTT. Protein sequence: CASSQDGGSVAAFF.

This clonotype was counted ten times or more. The gene calls are TRBV20-1 and TRBJ1-2; 12 nucleotides line up with TRBD1. The CDR3 is 17 amino acids. Germline assignment: CDR1 DFQATT and CDR2 SNEGSKA (reference sequence). V trimming: 1 base; J trimming: 1 base; junction bases outside the gene matches: 7. CDR3: CSARVWDRGPNNYGYTF. The CDR3 DNA follows: TGCAGTGCTAGAGTTTGGGACAGGGGGCCGAATAACTATGGCTACACCTTC.

This clonotype came up many times. This sequence joins TRBV7-9 and TRBJ2-3; TRBD1 matches at 10 bases. The CDR3 is 16 residues long. Germline V gene data show CDR1 as SEHNR and CDR2 as FQNEAQ (reference sequence). The J segment lost 4 bases and the V segment lost 3 bases, leaving 7 bases of the junction unmatched. The CDR3 spells CASSFYGTGAADTQYF. The CDR3 DNA is TGTGCCAGCAGCTTTTACGGGACAGGGGCTGCAGATACGCAGTATTTT. Looking up the rest from reference TRBV7-9 and TRBJ2-3 gives the full variable domain: DTGVSQNPRHKITKRGQNVTFRCDPISEHNRLYWYRQTLGQGPEFLTYFQNEAQLEKSRLLSDRFSAERPKGSFSTLEIQRTEQGDSAMYLCASSFYGTGAADTQYFGPGTRLTVL.

Regarding this clonotype: A much larger clone sits a single nucleotide away, making a read error possible. V is TRBV6-1 and J is TRBJ2-3; 13 nucleotides agree with TRBD2. Germline lookup yields CDR1 MNHNS and CDR2 SASEGT. CDR3 length: 15 amino acids. CDR3 sequence (DNA): TGTGCCAACAGTGAACTAGCGGGGGGGCCAGATACGCAGTATTTT. Its protein is CANSELAGGPDTQYF.

This clonotype was seen many times. The rearrangement links TRBV10-3 to TRBJ2-3; weak D call: TRBD1 (5 bases). Germline CDR1 and CDR2: ENHRY and SYGVKD. The length of the CDR3 is 17 residues. Trimming took 0 bases from V and 3 from J, leaving 16 bases between them. CDR3 in DNA: TGTGCCATCAGTGAGTCGGGGATTGGGGCCCCTACAGATACGCAGTATTTT. It yields the protein CAISESGIGAPTDTQYF.